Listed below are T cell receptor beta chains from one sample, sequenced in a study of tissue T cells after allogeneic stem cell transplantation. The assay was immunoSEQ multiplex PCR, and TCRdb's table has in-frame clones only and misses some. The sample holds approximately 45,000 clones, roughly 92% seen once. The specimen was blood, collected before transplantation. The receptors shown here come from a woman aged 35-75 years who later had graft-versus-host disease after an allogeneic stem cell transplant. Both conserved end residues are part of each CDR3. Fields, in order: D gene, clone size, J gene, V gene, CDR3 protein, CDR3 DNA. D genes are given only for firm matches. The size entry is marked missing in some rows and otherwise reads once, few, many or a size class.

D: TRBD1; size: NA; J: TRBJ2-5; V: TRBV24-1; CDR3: CATSEGTGQETQYF; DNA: TGTGCCACCAGTGAAGGGACAGGGCAAGAGACCCAGTACTTC
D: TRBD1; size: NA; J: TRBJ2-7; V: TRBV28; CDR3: CASTTIGGQPAYEQYF; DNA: TGTGCCAGCACCACAATTGGGGGACAGCCTGCCTACGAGCAGTACTTC
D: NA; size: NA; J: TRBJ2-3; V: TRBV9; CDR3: CASSVGPTPTDTQYF; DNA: TGTGCCAGCAGCGTAGGCCCGACCCCCACAGATACGCAGTATTTT
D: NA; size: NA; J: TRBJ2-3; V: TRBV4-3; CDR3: CASSQVATDTQYF; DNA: TGCGCCAGCAGCCAAGTCGCGACAGATACGCAGTATTTT
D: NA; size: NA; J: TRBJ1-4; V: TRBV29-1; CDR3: CSVRNRANEKLFF; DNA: TGCAGCGTTAGAAACAGAGCTAATGAAAAACTGTTTTTT
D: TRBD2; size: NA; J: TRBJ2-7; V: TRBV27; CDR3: CASSILLAGSPHEQYF; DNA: TGTGCCAGCAGCATCCTTCTAGCGGGATCCCCCCACGAGCAGTACTTC
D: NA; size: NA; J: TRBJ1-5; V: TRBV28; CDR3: CASSPPGQTNQPQHF; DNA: TGTGCCAGCAGTCCCCCCGGACAGACTAATCAGCCCCAGCATTTT
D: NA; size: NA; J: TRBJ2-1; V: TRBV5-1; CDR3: CASSLGTIEQFF; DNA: TGCGCCAGCAGCTTGGGAACGATTGAGCAGTTCTTC
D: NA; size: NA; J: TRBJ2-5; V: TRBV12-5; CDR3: CASAPWDGKETQYF; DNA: TGTGCTAGTGCCCCCTGGGACGGTAAAGAGACCCAGTACTTC
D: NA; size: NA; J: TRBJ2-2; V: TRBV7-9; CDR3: CASTSRANTGELFF; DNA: TGTGCCAGCACCAGTAGGGCGAACACCGGGGAGCTGTTTTTT
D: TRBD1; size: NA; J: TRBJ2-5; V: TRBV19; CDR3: CATQATSGQQETQYF; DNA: TGTGCCACTCAGGCCACCTCGGGACAGCAAGAGACCCAGTACTTC
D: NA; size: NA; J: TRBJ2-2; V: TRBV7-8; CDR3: CASSSHRLNTGELFF; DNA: TGTGCCAGCAGCTCCCACAGGCTGAACACCGGGGAGCTGTTTTTT
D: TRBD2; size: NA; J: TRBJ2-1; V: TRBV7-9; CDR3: CASSFGGSRSEQFF; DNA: TGTGCCAGCAGCTTCGGCGGGAGTAGGAGTGAGCAGTTCTTC
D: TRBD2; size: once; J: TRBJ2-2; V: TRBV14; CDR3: CASSTAGTLTGELFF; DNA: TGTGCCAGCAGCACAGCGGGAACGCTCACCGGGGAGCTGTTTTTT
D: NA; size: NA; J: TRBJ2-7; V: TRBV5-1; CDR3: CASSLAPSGVYEQYF; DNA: TGCGCCAGCAGCTTGGCCCCCAGCGGCGTGTACGAGCAGTACTTC
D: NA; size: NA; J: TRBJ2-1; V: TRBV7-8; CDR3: CASSPNWAGYEQFF; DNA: TGTGCCAGCAGTCCAAATTGGGCGGGCTATGAGCAGTTCTTC
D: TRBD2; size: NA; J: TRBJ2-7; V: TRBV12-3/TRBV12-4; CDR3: CASSLAVPYEQYF; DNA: TGTGCCAGCAGCCTAGCGGTCCCCTACGAGCAGTACTTC
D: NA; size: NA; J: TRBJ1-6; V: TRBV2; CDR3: CASRRQNTLTHF; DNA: TGTGCCAGCAGAAGACAGAATACCCTTACCCATTTT
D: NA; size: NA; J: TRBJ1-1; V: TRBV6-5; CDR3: CASRVGATTEAFF; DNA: TGTGCCAGCAGGGTCGGGGCGACCACTGAAGCTTTCTTT
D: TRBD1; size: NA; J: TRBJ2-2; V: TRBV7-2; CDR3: CASRSGTGRTGELFF; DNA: TGTGCCAGCAGGTCGGGGACAGGGCGAACCGGGGAGCTGTTTTTT
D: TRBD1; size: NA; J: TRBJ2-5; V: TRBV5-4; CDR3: CASSPRTGEAVKTQYF; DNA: TGTGCCAGCAGCCCAAGGACAGGGGAGGCGGTAAAGACCCAGTACTTC
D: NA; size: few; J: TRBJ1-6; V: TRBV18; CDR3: CASSPVANSPLHF; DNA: TGTGCCAGCTCACCTGTGGCTAATTCACCCCTCCACTTT
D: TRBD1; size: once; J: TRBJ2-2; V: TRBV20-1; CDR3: CSASRGQGAYTGELFF; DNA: TGCAGTGCTAGTCGGGGACAGGGGGCTTACACCGGGGAGCTGTTTTTT
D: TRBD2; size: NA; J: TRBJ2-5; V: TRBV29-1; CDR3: CSKREAGAQYF; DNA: TGCAGCAAGCGGGAGGCGGGGGCCCAGTACTTC
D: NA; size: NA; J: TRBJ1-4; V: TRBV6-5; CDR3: CASTSRGGIGEKLFF; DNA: TGTGCCAGCACCTCACGGGGGGGTATCGGTGAAAAACTGTTTTTT
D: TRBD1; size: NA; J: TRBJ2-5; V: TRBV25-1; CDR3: CASSGGQGGETQYF; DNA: TGTGCCAGCAGTGGGGGACAGGGTGGGGAGACCCAGTACTTC
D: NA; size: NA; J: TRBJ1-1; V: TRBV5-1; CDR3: CASSVTGRTEAFF; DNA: TGCGCCAGCAGCGTGACAGGCAGAACTGAAGCTTTCTTT
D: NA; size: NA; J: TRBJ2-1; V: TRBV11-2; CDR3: CASSRGVQGNYNEQFF; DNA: TGTGCCAGCAGCCGCGGGGTTCAGGGAAACTACAATGAGCAGTTCTTC
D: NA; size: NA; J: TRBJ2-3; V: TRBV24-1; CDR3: CATSDPPRTDTQYF; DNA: TGTGCCACCAGTGATCCCCCCCGCACAGATACGCAGTATTTT
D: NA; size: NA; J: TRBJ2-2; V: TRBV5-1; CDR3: CASSQGHSLPGELFF; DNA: TGCGCCAGCAGCCAGGGACACTCGTTGCCCGGGGAGCTGTTTTTT
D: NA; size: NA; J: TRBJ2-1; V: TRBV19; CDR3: CASSIRSRVDFFF; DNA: TGTGCCAGTAGTATAAGATCCAGGGTTGATTTTTTCTTC
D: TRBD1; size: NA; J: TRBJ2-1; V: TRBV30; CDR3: CAWNRQGSYNEQFF; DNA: TGTGCCTGGAACCGACAGGGTTCCTACAATGAGCAGTTCTTC
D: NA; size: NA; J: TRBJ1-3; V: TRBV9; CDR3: CASSVNQGWSGNTIYF; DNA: TGTGCCAGCAGCGTTAACCAGGGGTGGTCTGGAAACACCATATATTTT
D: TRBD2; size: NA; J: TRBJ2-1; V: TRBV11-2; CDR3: CASSLGGGSYNEQFF; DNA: TGTGCCAGCAGTCTGGGTGGCGGGAGTTACAATGAGCAGTTCTTC
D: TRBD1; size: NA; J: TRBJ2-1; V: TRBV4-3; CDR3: CASSQEPTGENEQFF; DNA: TGCGCCAGCAGCCAAGAGCCGACAGGGGAGAATGAGCAGTTCTTC
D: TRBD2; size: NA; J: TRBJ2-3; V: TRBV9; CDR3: CASSVPASGFTDTQYF; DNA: TGTGCCAGCAGCGTACCTGCTAGCGGGTTCACAGATACGCAGTATTTT
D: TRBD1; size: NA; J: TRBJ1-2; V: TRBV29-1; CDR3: CSVEGQDLGYTF; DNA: TGCAGCGTTGAGGGACAGGATCTTGGCTACACCTTC
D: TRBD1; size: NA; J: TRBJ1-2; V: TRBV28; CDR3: CASNQQGEYGYTF; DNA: TGTGCCAGCAATCAACAGGGGGAATATGGCTACACCTTC
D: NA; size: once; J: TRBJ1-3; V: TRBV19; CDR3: CASRVNIGTPHQQSSGNTIYF; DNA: TGTGCCAGTAGAGTAAACATCGGGACTCCTCACCAACAGAGCTCTGGAAACACCATATATTTT
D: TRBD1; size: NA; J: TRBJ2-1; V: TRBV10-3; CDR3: CAIRPDRGQQFF; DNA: TGTGCCATCAGACCCGACAGGGGGCAACAGTTCTTC
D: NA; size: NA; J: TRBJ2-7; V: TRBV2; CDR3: CASSGFAGLSSYEQYF; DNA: TGTGCCAGCAGTGGATTTGCGGGGCTAAGCTCCTACGAGCAGTACTTC
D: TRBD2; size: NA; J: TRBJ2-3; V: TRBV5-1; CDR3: CASSLNPSGSSTDTQYF; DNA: TGCGCCAGCAGCTTGAACCCTAGCGGGAGTAGCACAGATACGCAGTATTTT
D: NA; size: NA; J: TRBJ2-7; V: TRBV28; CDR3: CASSPGRRHREYF; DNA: TGTGCCAGCAGTCCAGGACGGCGGCATAGGGAGTACTTC
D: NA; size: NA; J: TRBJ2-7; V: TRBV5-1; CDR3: CASSLATGSYEQYF; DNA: TGCGCCAGCAGCTTGGCGACAGGCTCCTACGAGCAGTACTTC
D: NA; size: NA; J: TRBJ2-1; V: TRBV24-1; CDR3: CATSDSPPGSSYNEQFF; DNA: TGTGCCACCAGTGATTCCCCCCCAGGGTCTTCCTACAATGAGCAGTTCTTC
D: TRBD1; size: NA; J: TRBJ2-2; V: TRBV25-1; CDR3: CASSDLRQGAGGELFF; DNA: TGTGCCAGCAGTGACCTACGACAGGGGGCCGGCGGGGAGCTGTTTTTT
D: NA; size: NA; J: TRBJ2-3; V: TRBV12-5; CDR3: CASGLGGVDTQYF; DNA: TGTGCTAGTGGTTTGGGAGGTGTGGATACGCAGTATTTT
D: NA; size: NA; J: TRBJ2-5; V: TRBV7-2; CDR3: CASSFGGPPETQYF; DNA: TGTGCCAGCAGCTTCGGGGGACCCCCAGAGACCCAGTACTTC
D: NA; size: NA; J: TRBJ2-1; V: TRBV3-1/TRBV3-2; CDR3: CASSERQGDYNEQFF; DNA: TGTGCCAGCAGCGAAAGGCAAGGGGACTACAATGAGCAGTTCTTC